The clone carrying this T cell receptor (beta chain) was seen just once. What it binds is not known. The sample is drawn from a study of metastatic and nonmetastatic thyroid tumors. Study as a whole: Across blood and tumor or nodule tissue, repertoires from malignant and benign thyroid patients were compared with one another.

Notes on the study in general: Malignant thyroid tumors reportedly had TCR beta diversity that was significantly higher than in benign nodules, in blood and tumor.

Source study methods: The study took CDR3 differences across clinicopathological groups and made a distant-metastasis classifier for papillary thyroid cancer from them. TCRdb re-analyzed the PCR reads through MiXCR. V and J calls and clone size were set by TCRdb, not the authors. The sample shows 22,000 or so clones, less than 20% of them seen only once. All patients were untreated before thyroid surgery. Germline loops: CDR1 DFQATT, CDR2 SNEGSKA (reference sequence). This CDR3 is built from 13 residues. V shed 5 bases and J shed 9 bases, with 19 bases lying between them. The chain links TRBV20-1 to TRBJ1-1; D uncertain. Source material: blood. This clonotype originated in a female donor with papillary thyroid cancer or a benign thyroid nodule (not recorded which). Some clones in this sample may be carry-over from other donors' samples. The CDR3 loop reads CSARNGRGRKAFF. The CDR3 DNA reads TGCAGTGCTCGAAACGGGCGCGGACGTAAAGCTTTCTTT.